The 20 T cell receptor beta chains below were found in one sample sequenced in a study of blood T cell repertoires in COVID-19. TCRdb keeps only in-frame clones here, not all; method: immunoSEQ multiplex PCR. The sample records just under 150,000 clones, 87% being singletons. Sequencing was carried out using peripheral blood. Every receptor here comes from a man aged 45-65 years who had recovered from COVID-19.

The chain links TRBV6-2 or TRBV6-3 to TRBJ2-4, with 14 bases lining up with TRBD2. Germline values: CDR1 MNHEY, CDR2 SVGEGT. Unmatched junction bases numbered 5, after V lost 1 base and J lost 6 bases. The CDR3 totals 17 residues. The CDR3 nucleotides are TGTGCCAGCAGTTACTTGGGACTAGCGGGGGCTAGAAACATTCAGTACTTC. It translates to CASSYLGLAGARNIQYF.

The V call is TRBV5-6, the J call TRBJ1-2; the match to TRBD1 covers 8 bases. The junction had 5 bases not matched to a gene; V was cut back by 4 bases and J by 6 bases. CDR1 and CDR2 from the germline V gene are SGHDT and YYEEEE. CDR3 length: 13 residues. CDR3 protein: CASSVGTGDGYTF. The CDR3 nucleotides are TGTGCCAGCAGCGTAGGGACAGGCGATGGCTACACCTTC. Variable domain in full (rest from reference TRBV5-6 and TRBJ1-2): DAGVTQSPTHLIKTRGQQVTLRCSPKSGHDTVSWYQQALGQGPQFIFQYYEEEERQRGNFPDRFSGHQFPNYSSELNVNALLLGDSALYLCASSVGTGDGYTFGSGTRLTVV.

The V call is TRBV14, the J call TRBJ2-3; D gene unclear. The CDR3 totals 16 residues. Germline V gene data show CDR1 as SGHDN and CDR2 as FVKESK. V was pared by 0 bases and J by 0 bases, with 10 bases between. The CDR3 region has the DNA TGTGCCAGCAGCCAAGAGGGCAGTTATAGCACAGATACGCAGTATTTT. Its protein product is CASSQEGSYSTDTQYF.

This chain connects TRBV5-6 to TRBJ1-5; tentative D call: TRBD1 (5 bases). V was trimmed by 0 bases and J by 4 bases, leaving 5 bases between them. Per the germline V gene, CDR1 is SGHDT and CDR2 is YYEEEE. This CDR3 has 13 amino acids. The CDR3: CASSLGQNQPQHF. The CDR3 nucleotides read TGTGCCAGCAGCTTGGGACAGAATCAGCCCCAGCATTTT.

This chain uses TRBV7-2 with TRBJ1-3, with D possibly matching TRBD1 (6 bases). The CDR3 runs to 15 residues. From germline, CDR1 is SGHTA and CDR2 FQGNSA. The V end was cut by 2 bases, the J end by 1 base, with 9 bases between. The CDR3 sequence is CASSLQGLSGNTIYF. In DNA form, the CDR3 reads TGTGCCAGCAGCTTACAGGGGTTATCTGGAAACACCATATATTTT. Full variable domain (missing parts from reference TRBV7-2 and TRBJ1-3): GAGVSQSPSNKVTEKGKDVELRCDPISGHTALYWYRQSLGQGLEFLIYFQGNSAPDKSGLPSDRFSAERTGGSVSTLTIQRTQQEDSAVYLCASSLQGLSGNTIYFGEGSWLTVV.

V and J are TRBV5-1 and TRBJ2-1, with 9 bases identical to TRBD2. Per germline, CDR1 SGHRS and CDR2 YFSETQ. Unmatched junction bases numbered 11, after V lost 3 bases and J lost 7 bases. CDR3 length equals 16 residues. DNA for the CDR3: TGCGCCAGCAGCTCGCAGTCGACTAGCGGTTGGAATGAGCAGTTCTTC. Protein: CASSSQSTSGWNEQFF.

The chain joins TRBV6-4 to TRBJ2-1; D remains ambiguous. The CDR3 length is 15 residues. Germline CDR1 and CDR2: MRHNA and SNTAGT. The V end was cut by 4 bases, the J end by 4 bases, with 14 bases between. CDR3 region: CASSVDQASYNEQFF. Here the CDR3 DNA reads TGTGCCAGCAGTGTAGACCAGGCCTCTTACAATGAGCAGTTCTTC.

V and J are TRBV30 and TRBJ1-4, with 10 bases that match TRBD1. The CDR3 runs 15 residues. The V segment lost 2 bases and the J segment 8 bases; nucleotides outside the gene matches: 8. Germline CDR1 reads GTSNPN; CDR2 reads SVGIG (reference sequence). The CDR3 DNA follows: TGTGCCTGGAGTCCTCGACAGGGGGCGCGGGAAAAACTGTTTTTT. Amino acid sequence: CAWSPRQGAREKLFF.

The chain recombines TRBV5-5 with TRBJ2-2, with 10 bases that match TRBD1. Germline-derived CDR1 and CDR2 are SGHKS and YYEKEE (reference sequence). Losses at the gene ends were 3 bases for V and 6 bases for J; bases not matched to a gene: 5. The CDR3 contains 15 residues. The CDR3 DNA follows: TGTGCCAGCAGCTCGACAGGGGGCGGAGCCGGGGAGCTGTTTTTT. Protein sequence: CASSSTGGGAGELFF. Full variable domain (remainder filled in from reference TRBV5-5 and TRBJ2-2): DAGVTQSPTHLIKTRGQQVTLRCSPISGHKSVSWYQQVLGQGPQFIFQYYEKEERGRGNFPDRFSARQFPNYSSELNVNALLLGDSALYLCASSSTGGGAGELFFGEGSRLTVL.

The chain couples TRBV5-8 to TRBJ1-5, with D unresolved. Germline assignment: CDR1 SGHTS and CDR2 YDEGEE. With 2 bases removed from V and 1 base from J, the gap between germline ends came to 10 bases. CDR3 length: 15 residues. In DNA form, the CDR3 reads TGTGCCAGCAGCTTCGGACTCAACAGCAATCAGCCCCAGCATTTT. Translated: CASSFGLNSNQPQHF.

V is TRBV27 and J is TRBJ1-2, with 8 nucleotides matching TRBD1. Germline lookup yields CDR1 MNHEY and CDR2 SMNVEV (reference sequence). There are 13 residues in the CDR3. V was pared by 6 bases and J by 10 bases, with 10 bases of the junction left unmatched. In DNA, the CDR3 is TGTGCCAGCAGCATGGACAGGGCTAATCTCTACACCTTC. Translation: CASSMDRANLYTF.

The chain couples TRBV4-3 to TRBJ2-1; 12 bases are a match to TRBD2. Germline V gene lookup returns CDR1 LGHNA and CDR2 YSLEER. There are 18 residues in the CDR3. The junction had 6 bases not matched to a gene; V was cut back by 0 bases and J by 3 bases. CDR3: CASSQDVLAGGFYNEQFF. The CDR3 coding sequence is TGCGCCAGCAGCCAAGATGTGCTAGCGGGGGGGTTCTACAATGAGCAGTTCTTC.

This sequence joins TRBV7-6 and TRBJ2-7, with D perhaps TRBD2 (5 bases). Deletions cut 5 bases from V and 3 bases from J, with 17 bases between. This CDR3 comprises 15 residues. CDR1 is SGHVS, CDR2 FNYEAQ, per germline. In DNA form, the CDR3 reads TGTGCCAGCAGCGGAGGAGAAACGGCTATCTACGAGCAGTACTTC. As protein: CASSGGETAIYEQYF.

The V call is TRBV6-2 or TRBV6-3, the J call TRBJ1-2; D ambiguous. The germline V gene encodes CDR1 MNHEY and CDR2 SVGEGT. Trimming took off 5 bases at V and 4 bases at J, with 8 bases between the two ends. The CDR3 loop spans 12 amino acids. CDR3 nucleotides: TGTGCCAGCAGTCCCTCTCGCTATGGCTACACCTTC. It specifies CASSPSRYGYTF.

A few counts support this clone. The chain combines TRBV11-3 with TRBJ1-2; D is undetermined. Trimming shortened V by 0 bases and J by 4 bases, and 12 bases separated the two germline ends. Germline CDR1 reads SGHNT; CDR2 reads YENEEA. The CDR3 contains 15 residues. In DNA, the CDR3 is TGTGCCAGCAGCTTAGATGGAGAGAAACCCTATGGCTACACCTTC. This codes for CASSLDGEKPYGYTF.

This clone was recorded only once. V usage is TRBV7-6 and J usage is TRBJ2-1; the D gene is possibly TRBD1 (6 bases). In germline, CDR1 is SGHVS, CDR2 FNYEAQ. CDR3 size: 15 residues. V was shortened by 6 bases and J by 3 bases, with 15 bases between the two germline ends. The CDR3 bases are TGTGCCAGCAGGGGGATACAGGGAAACTACAATGAGCAGTTCTTC. Amino acids: CASRGIQGNYNEQFF.

Of note for this clone: Additional DNA sequences in this sample encode the identical CDR3. V gene TRBV29-1 combines with J gene TRBJ2-1; 14 bases fit TRBD2. The CDR3 runs to 13 residues. Germline V lookup: CDR1 SQVTM, CDR2 ANQGSEA. V lost 6 bases and J lost 6; bases outside the gene matches: 1. This CDR3 reads CSVGLAGGNEQFF. CDR3 nucleotide sequence: TGCAGCGTCGGACTAGCGGGGGGCAATGAGCAGTTCTTC.

This rearrangement joins TRBV27 to TRBJ2-5, with D hard to call. Trimming cost V 5 bases and J 4 bases, with 20 bases left between them. This CDR3 is 16 amino acids long. The V gene's germline CDR1 is MNHEY and CDR2 SMNVEV (reference sequence). CDR3 sequence (DNA): TGTGCCAGCAGTCCAGACTTAAGCCGTATGGGAGAGACCCAGTACTTC. Protein: CASSPDLSRMGETQYF.

The chain combines TRBV5-1 with TRBJ1-2, with 10 bases matching TRBD1. This CDR3 has 16 residues. V was clipped by 4 bases and J by 8 bases; unmatched bases: 14. The germline V gene encodes CDR1 SGHRS and CDR2 YFSETQ. The DNA for the CDR3 is TGCGCCAGCAGCGCTGCCGGGACAGGGGCTGTGGAAGGCTACACCTTC. Its protein product is CASSAAGTGAVEGYTF.

V usage is TRBV7-9 and J usage is TRBJ1-6; 10 positions agree with TRBD1. Germline lookup yields CDR1 SEHNR and CDR2 FQNEAQ (reference sequence). CDR3 length equals 15 residues. V lost 5 bases to trimming and J lost 10 bases; unmatched junction nucleotides: 8. In DNA form, the CDR3 reads TGTGCCAGCAGCCAGGGGGACAGGGGAACCTCACCCCTCCACTTT. Residues: CASSQGDRGTSPLHF.